One and the same sample provided the 32 T cell receptor beta chains below, sequenced in a study of blood T cell repertoires in COVID-19. Assay used: immunoSEQ multiplex PCR; TCRdb lists only in-frame clones, some missing. Here the sample spans 140,000 to 150,000 clones, roughly four fifths being singletons. The sequencing input was peripheral blood. All receptors derive from a human donor with acute or convalescent COVID-19. The donor label of this sample is uncertain.

This rearrangement joins TRBV4-2 to TRBJ1-1; D is unclear. The CDR3 has 15 amino acids. CDR1 and CDR2 from the germline V gene are LGHNA and YNFKEQ. Deletions cut 5 bases from V and 1 base from J, with 14 bases between. The CDR3, as DNA: TGTGCCAGCAGCACCCCGTCGACGGGGAACACTGAAGCTTTCTTT. Translating gives CASSTPSTGNTEAFF.

This chain uses TRBV7-8 with TRBJ2-3, with 13 bases aligning to TRBD2. There are 17 residues in the CDR3. CDR1 is SGHVS, CDR2 FQNEAQ, per germline. Trimming cost V 3 bases and J 3 bases; bases outside gene matches: 6. CDR3 protein: CASSFTLAGGLTDTQYF. DNA of the CDR3: TGTGCCAGCAGCTTCACACTAGCGGGGGGGCTTACAGATACGCAGTATTTT.

V is TRBV2 and J is TRBJ1-2; no clear D gene. Trimming removed 8 bases from V and 3 bases from J, with 10 bases in between. The germline gives CDR1 SNHLY, CDR2 FYNNEI. This CDR3 spans 12 amino acids. The CDR3 sequence is CASSIGDYGYTF. CDR3 nucleotides: TGTGCCAGCTCGATTGGAGACTATGGCTACACCTTC.

DNA for the CDR3: TGTGCCAGCAGCCAAGTCGGGGGGCTCTTCGGGACTGAAGCTTTCTTT. Translation: CASSQVGGLFGTEAFF. The J gene is TRBJ1-1, the V gene TRBV4-2, with D tentatively TRBD1 (6 bases). The germline V and J ends were trimmed by 1 base and 5 bases, with 17 bases remaining between them. There are 16 residues in the CDR3. CDR1 and CDR2 from the germline V gene are LGHNA and YNFKEQ.

This clone has a handful of counts. The chain uses TRBV27 and TRBJ1-2, with a weak D call TRBD1 (5 bases). The CDR3 length is 14 residues. V lost 6 bases and J 0 bases, leaving 11 bases between the germline ends. CDR1 and CDR2 (germline): MNHEY, SMNVEV (reference sequence). CDR3 sequence (DNA): TGTGCCAGCAGACGGACACCAGCTAACTATGGCTACACCTTC. Its translation is CASRRTPANYGYTF.

The chain combines TRBV4-3 with TRBJ2-3, with 9 bases lining up with TRBD2. Germline V lookup: CDR1 LGHNA, CDR2 YSLEER. The CDR3 runs 14 residues. The J segment lost 10 bases and the V segment lost 3 bases, leaving 8 bases of the junction unmatched. The CDR3 coding sequence is TGCGCCAGCAGCCACAGACTAGCGGATGGGGCGCAGTATTTT. Amino acid sequence: CASSHRLADGAQYF.

V gene TRBV30 combines with J gene TRBJ1-1; D call uncertain. Germline loops: CDR1 GTSNPN, CDR2 SVGIG (reference sequence). V lost 0 bases, J lost 8 bases, and 7 bases lay in between. The CDR3 is made up of 11 amino acids. The CDR3 loop reads CAWSVRREAFF. The DNA for the CDR3 is TGTGCCTGGAGTGTTAGGAGAGAAGCTTTCTTT.

The rearrangement uses TRBV12-3 or TRBV12-4 and TRBJ1-2, with D possibly matching TRBD1 (5 bases). The CDR3 is made up of 13 amino acids. Trimming cost V 3 bases and J 11 bases, with 16 bases left between them. Here the CDR3 reads CASSLPARANYTF. CDR3 DNA sequence: TGTGCCAGCAGTTTGCCGGCCAGGGCAAATTACACCTTC.

The chain carries TRBV7-3 and TRBJ2-2; D ambiguous. This CDR3 region has 14 residues. CDR1 and CDR2 (germline): SGHTA, FQGTGA. V was trimmed by 5 bases and J by 4 bases, leaving 11 bases between them. The CDR3 sequence is CASSTQTGTGELFF. CDR3 bases: TGTGCCAGCAGCACGCAGACGGGCACCGGGGAGCTGTTTTTT.

CDR3 protein: CASSSRQGVREKLFF. The CDR3 coding sequence is TGTGCCAGCAGCTCAAGACAGGGGGTCCGTGAAAAACTGTTTTTT. The rearrangement joins TRBV6-5 to TRBJ1-4; the match to TRBD1 covers 9 bases. Germline V lookup: CDR1 MNHEY, CDR2 SVGAGI. V shed 6 bases and J 7 bases; nucleotides not matched to a gene: 9. The CDR3 totals 15 residues.

This chain links TRBV30 with TRBJ2-7; D is unresolved. V lost 1 base and J 3 bases, leaving 16 bases between the germline ends. The CDR3 consists of 15 residues. Germline V gene sequence: CDR1 GTSNPN, CDR2 SVGIG (reference sequence). This CDR3 is CAWSGALTSVYEQYF. The CDR3 coding sequence is TGTGCCTGGAGTGGGGCTCTTACATCCGTCTACGAGCAGTACTTC.

This clone showed up just once. Other nucleotide sequences from this sample produce the same CDR3. The chain uses TRBV30 and TRBJ2-3, with 7 bases identical to TRBD2. Germline values: CDR1 GTSNPN, CDR2 SVGIG (reference sequence). The V gene end was trimmed by 0 bases and the J gene end by 1 base; junction bases not matched to a gene: 4. The CDR3 spans 15 residues. The CDR3 region has the DNA TGTGCCTGGAGTGTTCAGGCGGGGGGCACAGATACGCAGTATTTT. Translation gives CAWSVQAGGTDTQYF.

This chain joins TRBV20-1 and TRBJ2-7; 7 bases align to TRBD2. CDR3 length equals 14 residues. The V gene end was trimmed by 6 bases and the J gene end by 6 bases; junction bases not matched to a gene: 14. Germline-derived CDR1 and CDR2 are DFQATT and SNEGSKA (reference sequence). The CDR3 region has the DNA TGCAGTGCCAGTTCGTGGGGGGGTGGTAGCGAGCAGTACTTC. It encodes CSASSWGGGSEQYF.

The rearrangement uses TRBV7-3 and TRBJ2-2; D remains ambiguous. Trimming took off 2 bases at V and 4 bases at J, with 14 bases between the two ends. This CDR3 comprises 16 residues. CDR1 and CDR2 from the germline V gene are SGHTA and FQGTGA. The CDR3 reads CASSLRSGLVTGELFF. The CDR3 region has the DNA TGTGCCAGCAGCTTACGGTCAGGTTTAGTCACCGGGGAGCTGTTTTTT.

A few counts support this clone. CDR3 residues: CASSIGRENTEAFF. CDR3 nucleotide sequence: TGTGCCAGTAGTATCGGCAGGGAGAACACTGAAGCTTTCTTT. This chain joins TRBV19 and TRBJ1-1; the D gene is possibly TRBD1 (5 bases). The length of the CDR3 is 14 residues. Germline lookup yields CDR1 LNHDA and CDR2 SQIVND (reference sequence). Trimming took off 3 bases at V and 1 base at J, with 9 bases between the two ends.

This chain joins TRBV7-9 and TRBJ1-1, with 8 bases aligning to TRBD1. After removal of 3 bases from V and 11 bases from J, the junction contained 8 bases not matched to a gene. CDR1 is SEHNR and CDR2 is FQNEAQ in the germline V gene (reference sequence). This CDR3 region has 13 residues. The CDR3 DNA is TGTGCCAGCAGCTTTGAAAACAGGGGGAAGGCTTTCTTT. Its translation: CASSFENRGKAFF.

The V gene is TRBV18, the J gene TRBJ1-2; D is unclear. V dropped 3 bases and J dropped 8 bases, with 7 bases sitting between them. The germline gives CDR1 KGHSH, CDR2 LQKENI. The CDR3 is made up of 11 amino acids. The CDR3, as DNA: TGTGCCAGCTCACCGAGTCACGGCTACACCTTC. Amino acid sequence: CASSPSHGYTF. The full variable domain, its missing parts supplied by reference TRBV18 and TRBJ1-2, is NAGVMQNPRHLVRRRGQEARLRCSPMKGHSHVYWYRQLPEEGLKFMVYLQKENIIDESGMPKERFSAEFPKEGPSILRIQQVVRGDSAAYFCASSPSHGYTFGSGTRLTVV.

This rearrangement joins TRBV7-2 to TRBJ1-6; D is possibly TRBD1 (5 bases). V lost 11 bases and J 1 base, leaving 12 bases between the germline ends. This CDR3 spans 14 amino acids. CDR1 and CDR2 from the germline V gene are SGHTA and FQGNSA. The CDR3, as DNA: TGTGCCGGACACGGGGGGTCCTATAATTCACCCCTCCACTTT. It codes for CAGHGGSYNSPLHF.

The chain couples TRBV7-6 to TRBJ2-7; maybe TRBD1 (6 bases). CDR1 SGHVS and CDR2 FNYEAQ come from the germline V gene. The V end was cut by 2 bases, the J end by 2 bases, with 13 bases between. This CDR3 is built from 15 residues. The chain's CDR3 is CASSLKTGYTYEQYF. CDR3 in DNA: TGTGCCAGCAGCTTAAAGACAGGATACACCTACGAGCAGTACTTC.

This rearrangement joins TRBV2 to TRBJ2-7; D may be TRBD1 (5 bases). V lost 6 bases and J lost 6, with 21 bases in between. The CDR3 totals 15 residues. The germline gives CDR1 SNHLY, CDR2 FYNNEI. The CDR3 protein is CASRPQATPTAEQYF. The CDR3 bases are TGTGCCAGCAGGCCACAGGCTACTCCTACGGCCGAGCAGTACTTC.

The genes are TRBV7-9 and TRBJ1-3, with TRBD1 as a possible D gene (6 bases). The germline CDR1 and CDR2 sequences are SEHNR and FQNEAQ (reference sequence). The V end was cut by 5 bases, the J end by 8 bases, with 16 bases between. CDR3 length: 14 amino acids. The CDR3 DNA sequence: TGTGCCAGCAGCCTGGGGGCGGGTCAGGACACCATATATTTT. Its translation is CASSLGAGQDTIYF. The full variable domain, in which reference TRBV7-9 and TRBJ1-3 provide the parts outside the CDR3, is DTGVSQNPRHKITKRGQNVTFRCDPISEHNRLYWYRQTLGQGPEFLTYFQNEAQLEKSRLLSDRFSAERPKGSFSTLEIQRTEQGDSAMYLCASSLGAGQDTIYFGEGSWLTVV.

The chain uses TRBV27 and TRBJ1-1; 9 nucleotides agree with TRBD1. The ends lost 5 bases at V and 1 base at J; junction bases unmatched: 5. This CDR3 is 15 amino acids long. Germline V gene data show CDR1 as MNHEY and CDR2 as SMNVEV (reference sequence). Here the CDR3 DNA reads TGTGCCAGCAGTCACCGGGACAGGGCGAACACTGAAGCTTTCTTT. It encodes CASSHRDRANTEAFF.

This chain uses TRBV5-1 with TRBJ1-6; D is possibly TRBD1 (5 bases). This CDR3 contains 15 residues. The V end lost 4 bases, the J end lost 9 bases, and 17 bases lay between the germline ends. The germline V gene encodes CDR1 SGHRS and CDR2 YFSETQ. The chain's CDR3 is CASSPNGGGFSPLHF. The CDR3 DNA reads as TGCGCCAGCAGCCCGAATGGGGGGGGATTTTCACCCCTCCACTTT.

The V gene is TRBV15, the J gene TRBJ1-1, with TRBD1 identical over 8 bases. CDR3 length equals 16 residues. Losses at the gene ends were 5 bases for V and 1 base for J; bases not matched to a gene: 9. Germline CDR1 is LNHNV and CDR2 is YYDKDF (reference sequence). The CDR3 DNA reads TGTGCCACCAGCCAATTATTTGACAGGGGGAACACTGAAGCTTTCTTT. It specifies CATSQLFDRGNTEAFF.

The rearrangement links TRBV5-1 to TRBJ2-7; D remains ambiguous. There are 13 residues in the CDR3. The V end was cut by 4 bases, the J end by 3 bases, with 11 bases between. The germline CDR1 and CDR2 sequences are SGHRS and YFSETQ. The CDR3 DNA reads TGCGCCAGCAGCCTATCTACTTACTACGAGCAGTACTTC. Translation: CASSLSTYYEQYF.

This chain connects TRBV19 to TRBJ2-7; TRBD1 matches 8 bases. CDR3 length: 14 amino acids. The J segment lost 5 bases and the V segment lost 5 bases, leaving 8 bases of the junction unmatched. The germline V gene encodes CDR1 LNHDA and CDR2 SQIVND (reference sequence). CDR3 in amino acids: CASSFDRGANEQYF. In DNA form, the CDR3 reads TGTGCCAGTAGTTTCGACAGGGGAGCTAACGAGCAGTACTTC.

This clone was detected a few times. The J gene is TRBJ2-3, the V gene TRBV7-2, with D maybe TRBD2 (7 bases). Germline-derived CDR1 and CDR2 are SGHTA and FQGNSA. Between the trimmed V and J ends, which lost 6 bases and 3 bases, there was a span of 16 bases. This CDR3 comprises 15 residues. CDR3 in amino acids: CASRLRGGGTDTQYF. For the CDR3, the DNA is TGTGCCAGCAGGCTAAGGGGGGGCGGGACAGATACGCAGTATTTT.

The chain carries TRBV25-1 and TRBJ1-2; the D gene is possibly TRBD1 (5 bases). The CDR3 extends over 16 amino acids. Germline V gene sequence: CDR1 MGHDK, CDR2 SYGVNS. With 6 bases removed from V and 2 bases from J, the gap between germline ends came to 19 bases. The CDR3 protein is CASSRLIPGNNYGYTF. The CDR3 nucleotides read TGTGCCAGCAGCCGGCTAATCCCAGGGAACAACTATGGCTACACCTTC.

The V gene is TRBV5-4, the J gene TRBJ1-4, with 7 bases aligning to TRBD1. This CDR3 has 14 amino acids. CDR1 is SGHNT and CDR2 is YYREEE in the germline V gene (reference sequence). After removal of 7 bases from V and 4 bases from J, the junction contained 7 bases not matched to a gene. DNA of the CDR3: TGTGCCAGCGCCAGGGGGACAGTTAATGAAAAACTGTTTTTT. This codes for CASARGTVNEKLFF.

The chain joins TRBV19 to TRBJ2-3, with D possibly matching TRBD1 (6 bases). The CDR3 covers 17 residues. Trimming took 3 bases from V and 7 from J, leaving 23 bases between them. CDR1 and CDR2 (germline): LNHDA, SQIVND (reference sequence). Here the CDR3 reads CASSMAANKPRGYTQYF. In nucleotides, the CDR3 is TGTGCCAGTAGTATGGCGGCTAACAAACCCAGGGGATATACGCAGTATTTT.

The genes are TRBV10-2 and TRBJ2-2, with TRBD1 identical over 9 bases. Germline CDR1 reads WSHSY; CDR2 reads SAAADI. The CDR3 is made up of 15 amino acids. Losses at the gene ends were 0 bases for V and 7 bases for J; bases not matched to a gene: 3. CDR3 residues: CASSESQGADGELFF. The CDR3 DNA reads as TGCGCCAGCAGTGAGTCACAGGGGGCGGACGGGGAGCTGTTTTTT.

The chain employs TRBV28 and TRBJ2-3, with 8 bases fitting TRBD1. V shed 7 bases and J 1 base; nucleotides not matched to a gene: 4. The germline CDR1 and CDR2 sequences are MDHEN and SYDVKM. This CDR3 spans 14 amino acids. CDR3 bases: TGTGCCAGCAACATACAGGGGGGCACAGATACGCAGTATTTT. Protein sequence: CASNIQGGTDTQYF.